The following is a TCR beta chain sequence with its context. Its antigen is unidentified. The length of the CDR3 is 12 residues. The V end was cut by 0 bases, the J end by 10 bases, with 9 bases between. CDR1 is SQVTM, CDR2 ANQGSEA, per germline. The sample is drawn from a study of cytomegalovirus exposure and HLA in healthy donors. Overall study findings and caveats: Generally TCR sequences proved uncommon, though certain public TCRs appeared in numerous donors. Both high specificity and high sensitivity reportedly marked the classifier's diagnosis of cytomegalovirus status.

Sequencing used immunoSEQ multiplex PCR; TCRdb keeps in-frame clones, though not all of them. Of 150,000 to 200,000 clones in the sample, around 85% are singletons; the top ten hold 5.5% to 6%. The TCR was taken from a woman aged 25 to 45 in good health and CMV-seronegative. The V call is TRBV29-1, the J call TRBJ1-4, with a tentative D call TRBD1 (5 bases). The material sequenced was PBMCs. Written as DNA, the CDR3 is TGCAGCGTTGAAGATTGGGGGAGAAAACTGTTTTTT. It specifies CSVEDWGRKLFF.